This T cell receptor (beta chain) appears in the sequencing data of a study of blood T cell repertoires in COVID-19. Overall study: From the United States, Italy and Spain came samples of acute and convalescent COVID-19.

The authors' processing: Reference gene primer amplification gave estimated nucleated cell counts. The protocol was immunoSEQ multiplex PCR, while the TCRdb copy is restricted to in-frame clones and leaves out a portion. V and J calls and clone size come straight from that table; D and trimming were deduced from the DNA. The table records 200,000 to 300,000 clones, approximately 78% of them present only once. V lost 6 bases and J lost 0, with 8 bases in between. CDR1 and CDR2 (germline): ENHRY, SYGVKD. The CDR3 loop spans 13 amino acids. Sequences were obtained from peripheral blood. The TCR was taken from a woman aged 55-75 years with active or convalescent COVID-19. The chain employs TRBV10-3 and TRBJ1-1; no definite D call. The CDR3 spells CAISRNMNTEAFF. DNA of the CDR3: TGTGCCATCAGCCGAAACATGAACACTGAAGCTTTCTTT.